This TCR beta chain was identified in a study of blood T cell repertoires in COVID-19. It was during active infection that Seattle patients were enrolled and then longitudinally followed. The method was immunoSEQ multiplex PCR; TCRdb's version includes in-frame clones alone and lacks a portion of them. The table has roughly 390,000 clones, around 87% seen once. Germline values: CDR1 KGHSH, CDR2 LQKENI. Trimming left V 6 bases short and J 4 bases short, with 19 bases between. The CDR3 has 16 residues. The rearrangement links TRBV18 to TRBJ1-5; D not certain. Sequenced sample: peripheral blood. The sequence derives from a woman between 25 and 40 years old with COVID-19, enrolled during active disease. The chain's CDR3 is CASSASRVSLNQPQHF. The CDR3 nucleotides are TGTGCCAGCTCCGCATCACGGGTCTCGTTGAATCAGCCCCAGCATTTT.